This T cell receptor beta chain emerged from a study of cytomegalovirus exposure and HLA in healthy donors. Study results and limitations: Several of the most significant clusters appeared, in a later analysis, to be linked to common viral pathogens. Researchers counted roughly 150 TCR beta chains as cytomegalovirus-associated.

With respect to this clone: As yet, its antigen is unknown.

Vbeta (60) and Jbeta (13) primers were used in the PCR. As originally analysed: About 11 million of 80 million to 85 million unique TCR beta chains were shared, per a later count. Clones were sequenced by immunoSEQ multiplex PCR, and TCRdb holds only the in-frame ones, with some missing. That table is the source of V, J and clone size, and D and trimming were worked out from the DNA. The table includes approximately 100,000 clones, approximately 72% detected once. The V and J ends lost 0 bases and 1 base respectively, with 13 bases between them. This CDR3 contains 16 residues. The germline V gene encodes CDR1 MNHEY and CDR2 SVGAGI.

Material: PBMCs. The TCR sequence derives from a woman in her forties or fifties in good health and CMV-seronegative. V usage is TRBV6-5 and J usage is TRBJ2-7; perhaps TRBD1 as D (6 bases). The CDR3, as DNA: TGTGCCAGCAGTTACTCGGCAGGGGCATTATCCTACGAGCAGTACTTC. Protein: CASSYSAGALSYEQYF.